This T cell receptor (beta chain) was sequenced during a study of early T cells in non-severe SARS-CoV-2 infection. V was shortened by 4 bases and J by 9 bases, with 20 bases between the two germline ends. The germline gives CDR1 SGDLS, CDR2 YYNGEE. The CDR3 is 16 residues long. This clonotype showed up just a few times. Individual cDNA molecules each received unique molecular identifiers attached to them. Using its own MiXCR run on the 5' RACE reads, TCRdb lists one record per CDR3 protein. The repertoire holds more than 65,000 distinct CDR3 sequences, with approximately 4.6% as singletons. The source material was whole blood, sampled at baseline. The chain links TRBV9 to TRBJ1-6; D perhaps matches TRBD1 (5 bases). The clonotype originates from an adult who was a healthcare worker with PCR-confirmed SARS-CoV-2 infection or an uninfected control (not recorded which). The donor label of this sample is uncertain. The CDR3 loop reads CASSFGQPLTGSPLHF. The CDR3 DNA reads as TGTGCCAGCAGCTTCGGACAACCCTTAACGGGTTCACCCCTCCACTTT.